This T cell receptor beta chain was profiled in a study of T cell changes during pregnancy in multiple sclerosis. Method: immunoSEQ multiplex PCR; TCRdb's copy keeps in-frame clones and lacks some. The sample shows 39,000 or so clones, 75% to 95% of them seen only once. This CDR3 is 13 amino acids long. The V and J ends lost 4 bases and 5 bases, in that order; junction bases with no gene match: 6. CDR1 is SGDLS and CDR2 is YYNGEE in the germline V gene. Sequenced here: CD8+ T cells from peripheral blood mononuclear cells, sampled after pregnancy. The chain joins TRBV9 to TRBJ2-7; the match to TRBD2 covers 7 bases. The sequence derives from a female donor with multiple sclerosis, enrolled in a pregnancy study. Here the CDR3 reads CASSPAGDHEQYF. The CDR3 DNA reads as TGTGCCAGCAGCCCCGCGGGGGACCACGAGCAGTACTTC.